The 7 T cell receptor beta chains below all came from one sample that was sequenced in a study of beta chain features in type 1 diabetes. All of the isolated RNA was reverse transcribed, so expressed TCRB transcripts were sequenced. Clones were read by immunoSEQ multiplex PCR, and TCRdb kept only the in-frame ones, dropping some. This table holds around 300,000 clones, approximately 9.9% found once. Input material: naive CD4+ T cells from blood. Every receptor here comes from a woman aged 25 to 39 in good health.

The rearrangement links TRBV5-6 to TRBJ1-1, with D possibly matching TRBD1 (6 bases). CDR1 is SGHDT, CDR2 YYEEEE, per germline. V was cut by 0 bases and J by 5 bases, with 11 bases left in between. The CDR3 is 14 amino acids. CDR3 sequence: CASSLATGGTEAFF. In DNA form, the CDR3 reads TGTGCCAGCAGCTTGGCGACAGGAGGAACTGAAGCTTTCTTT.

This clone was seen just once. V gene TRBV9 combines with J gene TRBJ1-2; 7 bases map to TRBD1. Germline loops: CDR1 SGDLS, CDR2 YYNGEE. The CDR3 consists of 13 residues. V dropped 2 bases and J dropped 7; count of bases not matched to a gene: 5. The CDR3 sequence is CASSVDRVGGYTF. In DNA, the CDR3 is TGTGCCAGCAGCGTCGACAGGGTCGGTGGCTACACCTTC.

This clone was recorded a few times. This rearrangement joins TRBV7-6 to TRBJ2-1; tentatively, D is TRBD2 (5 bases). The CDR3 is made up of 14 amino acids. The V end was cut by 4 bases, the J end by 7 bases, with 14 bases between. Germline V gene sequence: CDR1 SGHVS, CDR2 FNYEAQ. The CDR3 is CASSSRRGGNEQFF. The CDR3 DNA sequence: TGTGCCAGCAGCTCCCGTCGGGGTGGGAATGAGCAGTTCTTC.

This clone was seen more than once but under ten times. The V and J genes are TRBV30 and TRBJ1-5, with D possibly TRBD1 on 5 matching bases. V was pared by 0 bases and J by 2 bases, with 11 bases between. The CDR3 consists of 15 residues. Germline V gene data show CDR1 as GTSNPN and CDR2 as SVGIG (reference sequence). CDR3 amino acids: CAWSVRARGNQPQHF. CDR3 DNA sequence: TGTGCCTGGAGTGTAAGGGCCAGGGGCAATCAGCCCCAGCATTTT. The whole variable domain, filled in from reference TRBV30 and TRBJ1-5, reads SQTIHQWPATLVQPVGSPLSLECTVEGTSNPNLYWYRQAAGRGLQLLFYSVGIGQISSEVPQNLSASRPQDRQFILSSKKLLLSDSGFYLCAWSVRARGNQPQHFGDGTRLSIL.

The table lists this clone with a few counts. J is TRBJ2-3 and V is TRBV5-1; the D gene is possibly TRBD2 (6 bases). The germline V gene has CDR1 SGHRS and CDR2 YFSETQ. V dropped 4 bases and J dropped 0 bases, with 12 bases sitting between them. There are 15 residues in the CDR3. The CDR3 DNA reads TGCGCCAGCAGCCGGGGACTTCCTAGCACAGATACGCAGTATTTT. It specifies CASSRGLPSTDTQYF.

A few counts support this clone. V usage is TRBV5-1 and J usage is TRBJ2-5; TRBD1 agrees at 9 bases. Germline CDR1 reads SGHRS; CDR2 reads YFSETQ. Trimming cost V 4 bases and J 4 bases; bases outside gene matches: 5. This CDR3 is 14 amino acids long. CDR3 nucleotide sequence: TGCGCCAGCAGCACCGGACAGGGGTCAGAGACCCAGTACTTC. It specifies CASSTGQGSETQYF.

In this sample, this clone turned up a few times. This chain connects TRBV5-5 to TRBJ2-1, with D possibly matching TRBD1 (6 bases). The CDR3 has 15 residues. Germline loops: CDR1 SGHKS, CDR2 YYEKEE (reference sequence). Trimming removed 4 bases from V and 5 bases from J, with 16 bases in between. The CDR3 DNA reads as TGTGCCAGCAGCACCGTGACAGGTGGTAACAATGAGCAGTTCTTC. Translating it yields CASSTVTGGNNEQFF.